Many counts were recorded for the clone carrying this T cell receptor beta chain. These data are taken from a study of CD8 T cells in ankylosing spondylitis. The length of the CDR3 is 10 residues. The V gene's germline CDR1 is SGHAT and CDR2 FQNNGV. Trimming took 5 bases from V and 2 from J, leaving 1 base between them. TCRdb processed the 5' RACE reads anew with MiXCR; each CDR3 protein has one entry. The data contain some 140,000 distinct CDR3 sequences, roughly 7.7% of them singletons. The sequence was obtained from a male donor with ankylosing spondylitis. Material for sequencing was synovial fluid, either unsorted or a sorted T cell fraction (not recorded which). The chain carries TRBV11-2 and TRBJ2-7; D is unresolved. In DNA form, the CDR3 reads TGTGCCAGCAGCGCCTACGAGCAGTACTTC. Protein product: CASSAYEQYF.